This T cell receptor (beta chain) was identified in a study of T cells after somatic rescue of genetic block. The germline V and J ends were trimmed by 1 base and 5 bases, with 17 bases remaining between them. Germline CDR1 MGHRA, CDR2 YSYEKL. The CDR3 consists of 16 residues. The sample holds one count of this clone. Clones were read by immunoSEQ multiplex PCR, and TCRdb kept only the in-frame ones, dropping some. The repertoire holds around 64,000 clones, with roughly 94% as singletons. The TCR was taken from a man in his forties. The V gene is TRBV4-1, the J gene TRBJ2-5; D tentatively reads TRBD1 or TRBD2 (6 bases each). Sequenced: peripheral blood mononuclear cells (PBMCs). The DNA of the CDR3 is TGCGCCAGCAGCCAAGTAGGGGGGATCGGTCAGGAGACCCAGTACTTC. This codes for CASSQVGGIGQETQYF.